The T cell receptor beta chain under discussion was sequenced for a study of blood T cell repertoires in COVID-19. Study context: Researchers got acute and convalescent COVID-19 samples from the United States, Italy and Spain. PBMCs, B-cell-depleted T cells, or T cells provided the cDNA or gDNA that made up the material.

TCRdb's table, derived via immunoSEQ multiplex PCR, lists solely in-frame clones and lacks some. The sample holds some 270,000 clones, more than 75% seen once. The CDR3 is 15 amino acids. Germline V CDR1 and CDR2: SGHRS, YFSETQ. V was clipped by 0 bases and J by 2 bases, with 10 bases between them. The source of this sequence is a man between 35 and 55 years old with active or convalescent COVID-19. This chain uses TRBV5-1 with TRBJ2-3; weak D call: TRBD1 (5 bases). Specimen: peripheral blood. The CDR3 nucleotides are TGCGCCAGCAGCTTGGGACAGTATCACACAGATACGCAGTATTTT. Protein sequence: CASSLGQYHTDTQYF. Drawing the rest from reference TRBV5-1 and TRBJ2-3, the complete variable domain is KAGVTQTPRYLIKTRGQQVTLSCSPISGHRSVSWYQQTPGQGLQFLFEYFSETQRNKGNFPGRFSGRQFSNSRSEMNVSTLELGDSALYLCASSLGQYHTDTQYFGPGTRLTVL.